This T cell receptor (beta chain) emerged from a study of blood T cell repertoires in COVID-19. The repertoire was sequenced with immunoSEQ multiplex PCR; TCRdb's copy has only in-frame clones and lacks some. The table has over 250,000 clones, about 91% seen once. This CDR3 region has 20 residues. CDR1 is SGHTS, CDR2 YDEGEE, per germline. Losses at the gene ends were 5 bases for V and 0 bases for J; bases not matched to a gene: 17. The chain combines TRBV5-8 with TRBJ2-6, with 7 bases matching TRBD1. The receptor was derived from an older woman with acute or convalescent COVID-19. Material for sequencing was peripheral blood. The CDR3: CASRPLGTGTVPSGANVLTF. The CDR3 DNA reads TGTGCCAGCAGACCATTGGGCACCGGGACAGTCCCCTCTGGGGCCAACGTCCTGACTTTC.